The 5 T cell receptor beta chains given below trace back to one sample, sequenced in a study of cytomegalovirus exposure and HLA in healthy donors. Use of 60 Vbeta and 13 Jbeta primers characterized the PCR. Assay: immunoSEQ multiplex PCR; the TCRdb copy retains only in-frame clones and omits some. The repertoire holds around 97,000 clones, with over 75% as singletons. The sample comprised PBMCs. These receptors originate from a middle-aged man in good health and CMV-seropositive.

The rearrangement uses TRBV4-1 and TRBJ1-2; D is ambiguous. The CDR3 runs to 13 residues. The V gene's germline CDR1 is MGHRA and CDR2 YSYEKL. The V and J ends lost 6 bases and 1 base respectively, with 9 bases between them. CDR3 nucleotides: TGCGCCAGCAGACCCACAGATAACTATGGCTACACCTTC. Translation gives CASRPTDNYGYTF.

This clone showed up just once. The chain links TRBV28 to TRBJ2-5; D is possibly TRBD1 (5 bases). Germline V gives CDR1 MDHEN, CDR2 SYDVKM. This CDR3 contains 14 residues. The V and J ends lost 6 bases and 8 bases respectively, with 19 bases between them. DNA for the CDR3: TGTGCCAGCAGCTTACAGACAGTTAGAGGTACCCAGTACTTC. Its protein is CASSLQTVRGTQYF.

This sequence joins TRBV11-1 and TRBJ2-1; D ambiguous. The CDR3 length is 11 residues. Germline CDR1 reads SGHAT; CDR2 reads FQDESV (reference sequence). V lost 5 bases and J 8 bases, leaving 7 bases between the germline ends. CDR3 sequence: CASSVEDEQFF. The CDR3 DNA reads as TGTGCCAGCAGCGTCGAGGATGAGCAGTTCTTC.

The chain has TRBV5-4 and TRBJ2-2; D perhaps matches TRBD1 (5 bases). V lost 0 bases and J 6 bases, leaving 12 bases between the germline ends. Germline V gene data show CDR1 as SGHNT and CDR2 as YYREEE (reference sequence). The CDR3 sequence is 15 residues long. Here the CDR3 DNA reads TGTGCCAGCAGCTTGGAGGCAGGGAAGGCCGGGGAGCTGTTTTTT. As protein: CASSLEAGKAGELFF.

The chain couples TRBV5-4 to TRBJ1-1, with D unresolved. Germline-derived CDR1 and CDR2 are SGHNT and YYREEE (reference sequence). The ends were cut back, 3 bases at V and 1 base at J, with 7 bases in the middle. There are 13 residues in the CDR3. In DNA form, the CDR3 reads TGTGCCAGCAGCTCCTATTCGAACACTGAAGCTTTCTTT. It encodes CASSSYSNTEAFF.